This entry is about one TCR beta chain. The germline gives CDR1 MNHEY, CDR2 SMNVEV (reference sequence). CDR3 length equals 15 residues. V lost 3 bases, J lost 3 bases, and 12 bases lay in between. The Seattle patients joined while their infection was active and were tracked longitudinally afterward. The sample originates from a study of blood T cell repertoires in COVID-19. Study-level information: The cDNA or gDNA used as material had been derived from T cells, B-cell-depleted T cells, or PBMCs.

Authors' processing steps: Amplification of reference gene primers was used by the study to estimate nucleated cell counts. Sequenced by immunoSEQ multiplex PCR; TCRdb stores in-frame clones only, minus some. V and J calls plus clone size are reproduced from that table; the DNA served to infer D and trimming. The sample carries 75,000 to 95,000 clones, approximately 79% recorded once. Sequencing used peripheral blood. The sequence was obtained from a man in his 70s with COVID-19, enrolled during active disease. The chain uses TRBV27 and TRBJ1-5, with D possibly matching TRBD1 (6 bases). The CDR3 nucleotides are TGTGCCAGCAGTTTTGGGCAGGGGACCAATCAGCCCCAGCATTTT. Encoded protein: CASSFGQGTNQPQHF.